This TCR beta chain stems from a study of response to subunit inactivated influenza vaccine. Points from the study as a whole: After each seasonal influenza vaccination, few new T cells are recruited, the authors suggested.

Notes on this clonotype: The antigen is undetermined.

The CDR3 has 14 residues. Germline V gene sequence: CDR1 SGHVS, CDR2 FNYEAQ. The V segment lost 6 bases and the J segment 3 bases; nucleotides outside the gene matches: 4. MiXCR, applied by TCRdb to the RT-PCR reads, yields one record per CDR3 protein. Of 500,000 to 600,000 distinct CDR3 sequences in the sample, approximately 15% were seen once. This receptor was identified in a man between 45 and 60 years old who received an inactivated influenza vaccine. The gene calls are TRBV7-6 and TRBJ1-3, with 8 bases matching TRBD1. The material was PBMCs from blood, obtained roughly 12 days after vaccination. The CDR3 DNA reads TGTGCCAGCAGTCGAACAGGGGGTGGAAACACCATATATTTT. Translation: CASSRTGGGNTIYF.